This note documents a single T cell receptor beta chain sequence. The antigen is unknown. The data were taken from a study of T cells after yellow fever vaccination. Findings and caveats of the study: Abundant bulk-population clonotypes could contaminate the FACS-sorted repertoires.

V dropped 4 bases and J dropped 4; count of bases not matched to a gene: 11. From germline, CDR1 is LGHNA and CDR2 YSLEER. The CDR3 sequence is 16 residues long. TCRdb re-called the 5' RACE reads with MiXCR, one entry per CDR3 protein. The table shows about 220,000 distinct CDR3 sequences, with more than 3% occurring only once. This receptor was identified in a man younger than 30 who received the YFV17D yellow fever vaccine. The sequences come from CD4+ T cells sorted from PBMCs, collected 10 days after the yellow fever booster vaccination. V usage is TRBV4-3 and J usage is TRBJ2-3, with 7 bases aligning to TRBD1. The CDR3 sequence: CASSPRTGQNPDTQYF. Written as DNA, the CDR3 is TGCGCCAGCAGCCCCCGGACAGGCCAAAATCCAGATACGCAGTATTTT.